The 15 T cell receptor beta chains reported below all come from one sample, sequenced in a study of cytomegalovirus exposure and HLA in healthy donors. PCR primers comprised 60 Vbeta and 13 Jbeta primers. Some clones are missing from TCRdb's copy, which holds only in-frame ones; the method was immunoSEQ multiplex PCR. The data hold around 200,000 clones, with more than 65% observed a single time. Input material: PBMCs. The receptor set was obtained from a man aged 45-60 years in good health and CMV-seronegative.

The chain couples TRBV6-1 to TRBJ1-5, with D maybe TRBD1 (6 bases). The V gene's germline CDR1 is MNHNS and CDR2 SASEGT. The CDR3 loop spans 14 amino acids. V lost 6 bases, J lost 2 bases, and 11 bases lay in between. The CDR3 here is CASSYRAGNQPQHF. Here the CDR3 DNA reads TGTGCCAGCAGCTACAGGGCTGGCAATCAGCCCCAGCATTTT.

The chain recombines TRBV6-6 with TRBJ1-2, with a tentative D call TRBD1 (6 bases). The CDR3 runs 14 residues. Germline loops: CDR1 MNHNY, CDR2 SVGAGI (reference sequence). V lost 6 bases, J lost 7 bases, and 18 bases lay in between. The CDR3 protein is CASSLGTPTGGYTF. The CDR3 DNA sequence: TGTGCCAGCAGCTTGGGGACACCCACGGGTGGCTACACCTTC.

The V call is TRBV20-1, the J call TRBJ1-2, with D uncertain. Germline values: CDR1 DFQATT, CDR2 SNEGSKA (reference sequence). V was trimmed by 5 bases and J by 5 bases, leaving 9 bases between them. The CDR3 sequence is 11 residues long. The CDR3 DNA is TGCAGTGCTCCCGACAAATATGGCTACACCTTC. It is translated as CSAPDKYGYTF.

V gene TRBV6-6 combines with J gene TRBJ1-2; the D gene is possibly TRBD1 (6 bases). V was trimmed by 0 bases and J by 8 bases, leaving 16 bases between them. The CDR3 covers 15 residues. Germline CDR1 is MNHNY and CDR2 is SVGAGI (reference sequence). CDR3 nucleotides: TGTGCCAGCAGTTACTCGCTTTCAGGGGCTGGAGGCTACACCTTC. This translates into CASSYSLSGAGGYTF.

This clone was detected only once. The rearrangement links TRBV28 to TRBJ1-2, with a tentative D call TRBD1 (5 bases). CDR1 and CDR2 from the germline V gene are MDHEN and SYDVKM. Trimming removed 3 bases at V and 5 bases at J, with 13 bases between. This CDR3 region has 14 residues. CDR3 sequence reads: CASSFLGPGYGYTF. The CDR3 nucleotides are TGTGCCAGCAGTTTTCTGGGGCCTGGGTATGGCTACACCTTC.

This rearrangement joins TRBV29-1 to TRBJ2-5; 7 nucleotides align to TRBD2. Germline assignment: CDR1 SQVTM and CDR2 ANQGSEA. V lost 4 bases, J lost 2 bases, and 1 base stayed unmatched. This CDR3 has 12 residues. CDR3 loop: CSVGGGQETQYF. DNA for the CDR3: TGCAGCGTTGGGGGGGGGCAAGAGACCCAGTACTTC.

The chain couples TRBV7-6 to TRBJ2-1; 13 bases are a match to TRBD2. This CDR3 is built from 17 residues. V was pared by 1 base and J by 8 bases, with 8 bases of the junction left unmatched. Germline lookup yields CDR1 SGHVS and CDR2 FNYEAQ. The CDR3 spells CASSLVGLAGVIDEQFF. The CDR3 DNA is TGTGCCAGCAGCTTAGTAGGACTAGCGGGAGTAATCGATGAGCAGTTCTTC.

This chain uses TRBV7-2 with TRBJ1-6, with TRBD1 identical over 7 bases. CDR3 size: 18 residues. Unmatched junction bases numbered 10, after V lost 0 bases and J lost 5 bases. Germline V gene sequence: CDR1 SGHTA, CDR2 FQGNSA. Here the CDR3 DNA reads TGTGCCAGCAGCTTAGCCCTGCTTGGGACAGAGGATAATTCACCCCTCCACTTT. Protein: CASSLALLGTEDNSPLHF.

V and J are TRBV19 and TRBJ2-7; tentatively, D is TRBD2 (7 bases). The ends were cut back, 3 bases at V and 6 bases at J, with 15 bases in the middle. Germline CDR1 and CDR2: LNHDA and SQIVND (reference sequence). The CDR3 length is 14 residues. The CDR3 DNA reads TGTGCCAGTAGTATTGGCCAGGGGAGGGGCGAGCAGTACTTC. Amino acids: CASSIGQGRGEQYF.

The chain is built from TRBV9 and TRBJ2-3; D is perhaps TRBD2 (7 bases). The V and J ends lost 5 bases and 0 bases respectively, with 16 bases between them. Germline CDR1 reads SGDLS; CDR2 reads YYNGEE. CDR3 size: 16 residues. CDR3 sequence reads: CASRSGGGLSTDTQYF. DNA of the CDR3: TGTGCCAGCAGGTCGGGGGGCGGACTTAGCACAGATACGCAGTATTTT.

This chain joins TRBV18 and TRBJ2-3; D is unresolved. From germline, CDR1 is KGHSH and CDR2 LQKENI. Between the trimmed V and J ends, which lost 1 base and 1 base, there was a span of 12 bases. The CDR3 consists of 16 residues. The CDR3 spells CASSPLNRAGTDTQYF. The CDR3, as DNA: TGTGCCAGCTCACCACTAAACCGAGCCGGCACAGATACGCAGTATTTT.

The CDR3: CASSLIAGQETQYF. The DNA of the CDR3 is TGTGCCAGCAGTTTAATAGCGGGGCAAGAGACCCAGTACTTC. The genes are TRBV27 and TRBJ2-5; 8 positions agree with TRBD2. Unmatched junction bases numbered 1, after V lost 2 bases and J lost 2 bases. Germline assignment: CDR1 MNHEY and CDR2 SMNVEV (reference sequence). The CDR3 is made up of 14 amino acids.

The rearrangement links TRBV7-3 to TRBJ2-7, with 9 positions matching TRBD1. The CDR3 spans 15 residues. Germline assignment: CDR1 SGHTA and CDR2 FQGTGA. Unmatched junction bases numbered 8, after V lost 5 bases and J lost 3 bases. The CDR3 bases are TGTGCCAGCAGCCGCGGGACAGGGAAAGTCTACGAGCAGTACTTC. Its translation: CASSRGTGKVYEQYF.

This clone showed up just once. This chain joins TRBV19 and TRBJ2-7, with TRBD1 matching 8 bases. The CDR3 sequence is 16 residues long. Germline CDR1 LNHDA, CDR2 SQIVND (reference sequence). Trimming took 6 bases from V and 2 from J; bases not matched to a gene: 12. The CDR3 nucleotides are TGTGCCAGTAGCAAGGCGGACAGGGAGAGAACCTACGAGCAGTACTTC. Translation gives CASSKADRERTYEQYF.

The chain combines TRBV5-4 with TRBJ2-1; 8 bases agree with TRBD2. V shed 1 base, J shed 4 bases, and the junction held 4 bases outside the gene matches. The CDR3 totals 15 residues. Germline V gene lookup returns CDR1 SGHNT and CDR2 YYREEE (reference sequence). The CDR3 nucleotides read TGTGCCAGCAGCTTGAAGCGGGAGTGGTACAATGAGCAGTTCTTC. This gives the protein CASSLKREWYNEQFF.